One and the same sample provided the 3 T cell receptor beta chains below, sequenced in a study of blood T cell repertoires in COVID-19. The repertoire was sequenced with immunoSEQ multiplex PCR; TCRdb's copy has only in-frame clones and lacks some. The repertoire includes about 55,000 clones, less than 95% of them detected once, and roughly 6.2% sits in the top ten. Sequenced input: peripheral blood. Receptors originate from a man aged 40-50 years with acute or convalescent COVID-19.

This chain connects TRBV29-1 to TRBJ2-7, with 13 bases fitting TRBD2. The CDR3 runs to 16 residues. After removal of 6 bases from V and 6 bases from J, the junction contained 14 bases not matched to a gene. CDR1 SQVTM and CDR2 ANQGSEA come from the germline V gene. The CDR3 reads CSVDRGLAGSGGEQYF. For the CDR3, the DNA is TGCAGCGTCGACAGGGGACTAGCGGGGTCCGGGGGCGAGCAGTACTTC.

This clone was counted a few times. The V gene is TRBV2, the J gene TRBJ2-2; 7 bases are a match to TRBD1. CDR3 length equals 13 residues. The junction had 5 bases not matched to a gene; V was cut back by 7 bases and J by 6 bases. Germline values: CDR1 SNHLY, CDR2 FYNNEI. This chain's CDR3 is CASKRQGSGELFF. Written as DNA, the CDR3 is TGTGCCAGCAAAAGACAGGGCTCCGGGGAGCTGTTTTTT.

The chain is built from TRBV24-1 and TRBJ1-5; the match to TRBD1 covers 10 bases. Germline CDR1 reads KGHDR; CDR2 reads SFDVKD. With 4 bases clipped from V and 5 bases from J, the junction kept 7 bases outside the gene matches. The CDR3 extends over 16 amino acids. CDR3 region: CATSESGTGVDQPQHF. The DNA for the CDR3 is TGTGCCACCAGTGAGTCCGGGACAGGGGTGGATCAGCCCCAGCATTTT.